The T cell receptor (beta chain) under discussion was sequenced for a study of shared clonotypes between healthy human individuals. CD8 cells classed as naive were CD45RO-negative and positively selected for CCR7, excluding terminally differentiated effector memory CD45RA+ cells. The CDR3 extends over 19 amino acids. The protocol was immunoSEQ multiplex PCR, while the TCRdb copy is restricted to in-frame clones and leaves out a portion. The profile shows some 2.1 million clones, approximately 95% of them singletons. The sample consisted of naive CD8+ T cells sorted from blood. This sequence originates from a man aged 18 to 29 in good health. V usage is TRBV21-1 and J usage is TRBJ2-7; the DNA was not used to check the table's D call, TRBD1. TRBV21-1 is a pseudogene locus. The chain's CDR3 is CASSKVCGSRTTGPYEQYF. CDR3 in DNA: TGTGCCAGCAGCAAAGTTTGTGGTTCAAGGACGACAGGGCCCTACGAGCAGTACTTC.